The clone carrying this T cell receptor (beta chain) was seen only a few times. What it binds is not known. The data were taken from a study of T-cell memory formation after mild COVID-19. Looking at the study overall: Clusters were largely donor specific. The study's findings and limits: Pre-infection memory already had some responding clones, implying cross-reactive memory joined. Clones shrinking between day 15 and 85 showed a balanced CD4/CD8 split, and those that grew later tilted toward CD4+.

From the 5' RACE reads, TCRdb called clonotypes with MiXCR, one entry per CDR3 protein. The sample lists 430,000 or so distinct CDR3 sequences, approximately 25% occurring once. The germline V gene has CDR1 LNHNV and CDR2 YYDKDF (reference sequence). Losses at the gene ends were 5 bases for V and 0 bases for J; bases not matched to a gene: 7. The CDR3 is made up of 15 amino acids. The chain uses TRBV15 and TRBJ2-7; 7 bases map to TRBD2. The source of this sequence is an adult woman who had mild COVID-19 (a few samples of this study predate the infection). Cell type and time point are not known. Sequencing was performed on PBMCs or a T cell subset sorted from them (not recorded which). The CDR3, as DNA: TGTGCCACCAGCCCATCGCGGGAGCTCTCCTACGAGCAGTACTTC. It specifies CATSPSRELSYEQYF. The full variable domain, completed using reference TRBV15 and TRBJ2-7, is DAMVIQNPRYQVTQFGKPVTLSCSQTLNHNVMYWYQQKSSQAPKLLFHYYDKDFNNEADTPDNFQSRRPNTSFCFLDIRSPGLGDTAMYLCATSPSRELSYEQYFGPGTRLTVT.